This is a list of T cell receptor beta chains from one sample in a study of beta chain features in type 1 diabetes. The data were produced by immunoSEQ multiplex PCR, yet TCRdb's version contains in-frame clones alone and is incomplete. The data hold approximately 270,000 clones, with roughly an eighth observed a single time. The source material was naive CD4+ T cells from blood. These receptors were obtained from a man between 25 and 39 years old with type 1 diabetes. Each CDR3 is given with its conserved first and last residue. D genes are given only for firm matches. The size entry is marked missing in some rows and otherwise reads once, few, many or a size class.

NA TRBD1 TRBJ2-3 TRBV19 TGTGCCAGCCACAGGGGGCCCACAGATACGCAGTATTTT CASHRGPTDTQYF
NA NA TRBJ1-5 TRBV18 TGTGCCAGCTCACCGGACAATCCCAATCAGCCCCAGCATTTT CASSPDNPNQPQHF
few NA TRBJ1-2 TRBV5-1 TGCGCCAGCAGAACTCAGGGGATGAGCTATGGCTACACCTTC CASRTQGMSYGYTF
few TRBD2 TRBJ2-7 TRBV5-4 TGTGCCAGCAGCGCCGGACTAGCGGGGACCTACGAGCAGTACTTC CASSAGLAGTYEQYF
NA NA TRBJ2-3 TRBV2 TGTGCCAGCATTACGGAGAGCACAGATACGCAGTATTTT CASITESTDTQYF
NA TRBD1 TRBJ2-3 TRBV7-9 TGTGCCAGCAGGGACGGGACAGGGAACACAGATACGCAGTATTTT CASRDGTGNTDTQYF
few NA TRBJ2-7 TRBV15 TGTGCCACCAGCAGAGGACAGGTCGAGCAGTACTTC CATSRGQVEQYF
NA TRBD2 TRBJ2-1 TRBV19 TGTGCCAGTAACAGCGGGAGGGCCTACAATGAGCAGTTCTTC CASNSGRAYNEQFF
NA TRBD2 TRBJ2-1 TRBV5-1 TGCGCCAGCAGCCTCTCCGGCGGGGGCTCCTACAATGAGCAGTTCTTC CASSLSGGGSYNEQFF
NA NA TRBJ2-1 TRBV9 TGTGCCAGCAGCGTACCGGGTAGCTTCCACAATGAGCAGTTCTTC CASSVPGSFHNEQFF
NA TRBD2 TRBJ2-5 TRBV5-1 TGCGCCAGCAGCGGTAGCGGGAGGGCCGAGACCCAGTACTTC CASSGSGRAETQYF
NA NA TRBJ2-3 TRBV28 TGTGCCAGCAGTCCCGAGGGGGAGTACGCTACGCAGTATTTT CASSPEGEYATQYF
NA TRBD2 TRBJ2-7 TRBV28 TGTGCCAGCACAGGCGGGCTAGCGGGCTCCTACGAGCAGTACTTC CASTGGLAGSYEQYF
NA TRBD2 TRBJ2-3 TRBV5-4 TGTGCCAGCAGCTTGGCCCGGGGGGGCACAGATACGCAGTATTTT CASSLARGGTDTQYF
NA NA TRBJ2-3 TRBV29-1 TGCAGCGCCGCGGTGGGGGCAGAAGATACGCAGTATTTT CSAAVGAEDTQYF
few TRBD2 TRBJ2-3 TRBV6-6 TGTGCCAGCAGTTATTACAGCGGGAGCTCAGATACGCAGTATTTT CASSYYSGSSDTQYF
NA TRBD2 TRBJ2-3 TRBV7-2 TGTGCCAGCAGTCCGGGGGGGTCCACAGATACGCAGTATTTT CASSPGGSTDTQYF
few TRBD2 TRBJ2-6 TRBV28 TGTGCCAGCCAAAGGTTAGCGGGAGGTGGGGCCAACGTCCTGACTTTC CASQRLAGGGANVLTF
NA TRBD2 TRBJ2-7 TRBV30 TGTGCCTGGAGCGGACGCCTAGCGGGGGAGCAGTACTTC CAWSGRLAGEQYF
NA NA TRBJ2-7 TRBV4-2 TGTGCCAGCAGCCCCGTTGGGCTTACAGGGCTCGTCTACGAGCAGTACTTC CASSPVGLTGLVYEQYF
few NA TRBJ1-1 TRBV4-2 TGTGCCAGCAGCCAAGACCCACAGGAAAACACTGAAGCTTTCTTT CASSQDPQENTEAFF
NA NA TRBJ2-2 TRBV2 TGTGCCAGCAGTCCTTGGGGGCCTCCCGGGGAGCTGTTTTTT CASSPWGPPGELFF
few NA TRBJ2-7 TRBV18 TGTGCCAGCTCACGTCCAGGCGAGCAGTACTTC CASSRPGEQYF
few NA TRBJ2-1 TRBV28 TGTGCCAGCAGTCAGTACAATGAGCAGTTCTTC CASSQYNEQFF
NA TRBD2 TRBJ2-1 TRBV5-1 TGCGCCAGCAGACTAGCGGGAGGGCCTAACAATGAGCAGTTCTTC CASRLAGGPNNEQFF
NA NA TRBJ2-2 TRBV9 TGTGCCAGCACCAACCAGGGGAGAGGCGAGGCCGGGGAGCTGTTTTTT CASTNQGRGEAGELFF
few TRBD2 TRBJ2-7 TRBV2 TGTGCCAGCAGGCTCCTGACTAGCGGCACCTACGAGCAGTACTTC CASRLLTSGTYEQYF
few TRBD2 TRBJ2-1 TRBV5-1 TGCGCCAGTGAGCGGCTAGCGGGCCTCAATGAGCAGTTCTTC CASERLAGLNEQFF
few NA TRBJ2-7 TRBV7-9 TGTGCCAGCAGCTTAAATGGGGGCACCTACGAGCAGTACTTC CASSLNGGTYEQYF
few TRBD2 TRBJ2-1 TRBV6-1 TGTGCCAGCAGTGAAAAAGCGGGAGTTAACAATGAGCAGTTCTTC CASSEKAGVNNEQFF
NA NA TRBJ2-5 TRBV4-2 TGTGCCAGCAGGCAAGATACAGGGATGCAAGAGACCCAGTACTTC CASRQDTGMQETQYF
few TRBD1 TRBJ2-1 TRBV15 TGTGCCACCAGCAGAGCTAGACAGGGCTACTACAATGAGCAGTTCTTC CATSRARQGYYNEQFF
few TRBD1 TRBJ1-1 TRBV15 TGTGCCACCAGCAGGGACAGGGGGGACACTGAAGCTTTCTTT CATSRDRGDTEAFF
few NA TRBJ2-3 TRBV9 TGTGCCAGCAGCGCGGAGGAGGGGGGGCGTGGGGGAGATACGCAGTATTTT CASSAEEGGRGGDTQYF
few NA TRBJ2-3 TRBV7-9 TGTGCCGTAGAGGGCAGTAGCACAGATACGCAGTATTTT CAVEGSSTDTQYF
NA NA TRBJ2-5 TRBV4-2 TGTGCCAGCAGCCAAGACGCGGTATACCTACAAGAGACCCAGTACTTC CASSQDAVYLQETQYF
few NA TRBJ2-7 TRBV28 TGTGCCAGCAGTTTGGGAGGATCCTACGAGCAGTACTTC CASSLGGSYEQYF
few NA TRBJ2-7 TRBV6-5 TGTGCCAGCAGTTACTCGCGGGCTCTTGCGACCTACGAGCAGTACTTC CASSYSRALATYEQYF
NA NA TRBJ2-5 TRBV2 TGTGCCAGCAAGAGGGAGTCAGAGACCCAGTACTTC CASKRESETQYF
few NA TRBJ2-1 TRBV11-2 TGTGCCAGCAGTTCCGTACCGGGAGTCTCTGGTGAGCAGTTCTTC CASSSVPGVSGEQFF